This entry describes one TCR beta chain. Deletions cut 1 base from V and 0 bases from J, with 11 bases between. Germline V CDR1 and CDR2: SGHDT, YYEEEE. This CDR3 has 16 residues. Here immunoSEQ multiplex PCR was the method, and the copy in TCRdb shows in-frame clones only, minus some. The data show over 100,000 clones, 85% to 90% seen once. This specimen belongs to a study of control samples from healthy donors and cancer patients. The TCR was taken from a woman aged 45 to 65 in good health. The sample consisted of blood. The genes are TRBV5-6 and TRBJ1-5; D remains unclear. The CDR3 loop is CASSLLGGDSNQPQHF. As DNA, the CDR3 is TGTGCCAGCAGCTTGCTGGGAGGCGATAGCAATCAGCCCCAGCATTTT. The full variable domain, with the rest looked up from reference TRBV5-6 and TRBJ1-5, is DAGVTQSPTHLIKTRGQQVTLRCSPKSGHDTVSWYQQALGQGPQFIFQYYEEEERQRGNFPDRFSGHQFPNYSSELNVNALLLGDSALYLCASSLLGGDSNQPQHFGDGTRLSIL.